The T cell receptor (beta chain) described here comes from a study of beta chain features in type 1 diabetes (dated by TCRdb to 2016 to 2019). A note on the overall study: No differences in mean age, gender distribution, total cell number or subset yield were found between patients and healthy donors. Across all samples, approximately 98,000,000 sorted cells were examined, and cell number per subset correlated strongly with RNA yield. The study compared TCRB repertoires of sorted circulating CD4+ T cell subsets between recently diagnosed type 1 diabetes patients and matched healthy donors. Regulatory and stem cell-like memory subsets were isolated from only 8 patients and roughly 8 healthy donors, whereas naive and central memory subsets came from all 28 donors. What the research found in general, with its limitations: Type 1 diabetes patients showed a moderate but significant shortening of TCRB CDR3 length in all four CD4+ subsets. PCR may preferentially amplify shorter templates, but because patient and control samples were amplified and corrected together, any resulting skew would affect both groups equally. The naive, central memory and regulatory TCRB repertoires appeared to resemble one another more closely among patients than among healthy donors. Because cDNA was sequenced instead of genomic DNA, activated cells with high expression could be over-represented, although the groups did not differ in activation or CD3 levels. Because the HLA sub-analyses included only small numbers of individuals, any influence of HLA type on TCRB rearrangement was left unresolved. At VDJ recombination sites, type 1 diabetes patients had fewer insertions and more deleted nucleotides, which implies abnormalities in thymic rearrangement.

This clone was recorded a few times. Its antigen remains undetermined. Base qualities are not recorded, but no much larger clone differs from it by a single base. Each donor gave one peripheral blood draw, averaging roughly 120 mL, which was collected into heparinised tubes. Using a panel that included CD45RO, CCR7, CD25, CD127, CD95 and CD27, naive, central memory, regulatory and stem cell-like memory CD4+ T cells were sorted on a BD FACSAria II. Every sorted population had a purity above 95%. PBMCs were isolated right away by Lymphoprep density gradient centrifugation and were stained directly, without culture. Samples were stained and sorted in pairs, with one healthy donor and one patient per experiment, so that batch effects were minimized. CDR1 LGHNA and CDR2 YSLEER were looked up in the germline V gene. Here V drops 3 bases and J drops 1 base, and the junction holds 5 bases not matched to any gene. Measured from the cysteine to the phenylalanine, the CDR3 is 15 residues long. Only CDR3 DNA is held: 45 bases, read in frame from base 1.

All of the isolated RNA was reverse transcribed with the High Capacity cDNA Reverse Transcription Kit, so expressed TCRB transcripts were sequenced. Naive, central memory and regulatory T cell samples underwent deep immunoSEQ sequencing, averaging about 3.3 million total reads per sample. Sorted cells were lysed in RLT buffer, and RNA was extracted using DNase-treated RNeasy Micro or Mini kits according to cell number. Each cell subset was processed on its own to prevent cross-contamination, while patient and healthy donor samples were processed together. The immunoSEQ multiplex PCR was used to amplify TCRB sequences from cDNA, yielding 87-bp fragments that span the CDR3 region. Sequencing of the amplicons was performed on the Illumina HiSeq platform. From the authors' description of their analysis: PCR bias was computationally corrected using synthetic template baselines, reads within Hamming distance 2 were collapsed, and singletons that could not be merged were discarded. Reads were aligned against IMGT to assign V, D and J genes, CDR3 length and insertions or deletions at six rearrangement sites. Clonotype counts were normalized to sorted cell number within each subset before computing true diversity and Gini coefficients with the tcR R package. The overlap coefficient, calculated on TCRB nucleotide sequences, was used to measure repertoire sharing. Out-of-frame TCRB sequences from naive cells were analyzed to stand in for the pre-selection repertoire. Drawn from immuneACCESS, this table holds only the in-frame rearrangements with V and J called that TCRdb kept. Clones are partly lost; checked studies trace under half to an unresolved V gene and leave the rest unexplained. V, J and clone size are taken as reported in that table, and D and trimming were inferred from the DNA itself. This sample lists roughly 240,000 clones; roughly an eighth were detected once. The ten largest clones take up about 0.03% of the sample.

Input material: naive CD4+ T cells from blood. Per the publication, the cell subset or site label means: true naive CD4+ T cells. This receptor chain uses TRBV4-3 and TRBJ1-2; 7 central nucleotides agree with TRBD1. The receptor was derived from a woman in her thirties or forties in good health. The CDR3 sequence is CASSQIDRVNYGYTF. The bases are TGCGCCAGCAGCCAGATTGACAGGGTTAACTATGGCTACACCTTC.